The clone carrying this T cell receptor (beta chain) has just a few counts. What it binds is unknown. This sample is drawn from a study of T-cell memory formation after mild COVID-19. TCRdb analysed the 5' RACE reads with MiXCR anew, one entry per CDR3 protein. The repertoire consists of about 430,000 distinct CDR3 sequences, with roughly 18% occurring once and the leading ten covering 20% to 25%. In germline, CDR1 is LGHDT, CDR2 YNNKEL (reference sequence). V shed 1 base and J shed 10 bases, with 14 bases lying between them. This CDR3 has 14 residues. Study-wide points: Whereas later expanders leaned CD4+, clones contracting day 15 to 85 showed a balanced CD4/CD8 makeup. Proof of SARS-CoV-2 specificity was absent for the second-wave clones that crested on day 37.

Sequencing was performed on PBMCs or a T cell subset sorted from them (not recorded which). The rearrangement uses TRBV3-1 and TRBJ2-1; possible D gene TRBD1, 5 bases. The sequence derives from a man aged 18 to 30 who had mild COVID-19 (a few samples of this study predate the infection). Cell type and time point are not known. The CDR3, as DNA: TGTGCCAGCAGCCAAGGTTCAGGGCCCAGGGAGCAGTTCTTC. Amino acid sequence: CASSQGSGPREQFF.